The 13 T cell receptor beta chains listed next were all sequenced from one sample in a study of T cells after yellow fever vaccination. Using its own MiXCR run on the 5' RACE reads, TCRdb lists one record per CDR3 protein. The repertoire has some 300,000 distinct CDR3 sequences, roughly 9% of them found once; the top ten carry approximately 3.3%. Source: CD4+ T cells sorted from PBMCs, taken 5 days after the yellow fever booster vaccination. The receptors were gathered from a man between 18 and 29 years old who received the YFV17D yellow fever vaccine.

This clonotype came up many times. The J gene is TRBJ1-3, the V gene TRBV7-2, with unresolved D. The germline CDR1 and CDR2 sequences are SGHTA and FQGNSA. V was pared by 5 bases and J by 4 bases, with 12 bases between. The CDR3 covers 14 residues. The CDR3 DNA follows: TGTGCCAGCAGCCCAGAGGTGGGGGGAAACACCATATATTTT. It specifies CASSPEVGGNTIYF. Complete variable domain (other parts from reference TRBV7-2 and TRBJ1-3): GAGVSQSPSNKVTEKGKDVELRCDPISGHTALYWYRQSLGQGLEFLIYFQGNSAPDKSGLPSDRFSAERTGGSVSTLTIQRTQQEDSAVYLCASSPEVGGNTIYFGEGSWLTVV.

This clonotype appeared a few times. The CDR3 sequence: CASSLFPPPPDEVGRDEQFF. For the CDR3, the DNA is TGTGCCAGCAGCTTATTTCCCCCACCACCTGATGAGGTGGGCCGCGATGAGCAGTTCTTC. The chain couples TRBV7-2 to TRBJ2-1, with unresolved D. CDR3 size: 20 residues. The germline CDR1 and CDR2 sequences are SGHTA and FQGNSA. Between the trimmed V and J ends, which lost 2 bases and 8 bases, there was a span of 31 bases.

In this sample, this clonotype turned up a few times. The chain is built from TRBV5-1 and TRBJ2-1; TRBD1 matches at 11 bases. Looked up from germline, CDR1 is SGHRS and CDR2 is YFSETQ. The CDR3 has 15 residues. J gave up 2 bases and V 6 bases, and 4 bases lay outside the gene matches. The CDR3 bases are TGCGCCAGCACCTCGGACAGGGGGCCCTACAATGAGCAGTTCTTC. This codes for CASTSDRGPYNEQFF.

The J gene is TRBJ1-1, the V gene TRBV20-1, with no clear D. The V gene lost 0 bases and the J gene lost 11 bases, with 7 bases spanning the gap. This CDR3 contains 10 residues. Germline V gene data show CDR1 as DFQATT and CDR2 as SNEGSKA (reference sequence). The CDR3, as DNA: TGCAGTGCTAGAGATATAGGCGCTTTCTTT. Translating gives CSARDIGAFF.

This clonotype came up many times. This chain uses TRBV7-6 with TRBJ2-5; D gene unclear. CDR1 is SGHVS and CDR2 is FNYEAQ in the germline V gene. CDR3 size: 13 residues. Trimming pared 1 base from V and 7 bases from J, leaving 10 bases between. DNA for the CDR3: TGTGCCAGCAGCTTAGTTGGCTTCGGGACCCAGTACTTC. Its translation: CASSLVGFGTQYF. The full variable domain, rest sourced from reference TRBV7-6 and TRBJ2-5, is GAGVSQSPRYKVTKRGQDVALRCDPISGHVSLYWYRQALGQGPEFLTYFNYEAQQDKSGLPNDRFSAERPEGSISTLTIQRTEQRDSAMYRCASSLVGFGTQYFGPGTRLLVL.

This clonotype was observed a handful of times. The chain employs TRBV7-8 and TRBJ1-2; no clear D gene. Germline V CDR1 and CDR2: SGHVS, FQNEAQ. This CDR3 has 13 amino acids. The V end was cut by 3 bases, the J end by 7 bases, with 12 bases between. The CDR3 DNA reads TGTGCCAGCAGCTTCACCACTGACGGTGGCTACACCTTC. Its protein is CASSFTTDGGYTF.

CDR3 sequence (DNA): TGTGCCAGCAGTTACGGACTAGCAGACTCCTACGAGCAGTACTTC. Protein product: CASSYGLADSYEQYF. The chain joins TRBV6-6 to TRBJ2-7; 8 bases are a match to TRBD2. Trimming cost V 2 bases and J 0 bases; bases outside gene matches: 3. CDR1 MNHNY and CDR2 SVGAGI come from the germline V gene (reference sequence). This CDR3 region has 15 residues.

This clonotype was seen more than once but under ten times. The chain employs TRBV7-2 and TRBJ2-1; perhaps TRBD2 as D (7 bases). The germline CDR1 and CDR2 sequences are SGHTA and FQGNSA. The CDR3 consists of 14 residues. The ends were cut back, 10 bases at V and 10 bases at J, with 23 bases in the middle. Here the CDR3 reads CATFSGAAGGEQFF. The CDR3 region has the DNA TGTGCCACCTTTTCAGGGGCCGCCGGGGGGGAGCAGTTCTTC.

The chain is built from TRBV7-3 and TRBJ2-4, with D possibly being TRBD2 (5 bases). V shed 5 bases and J shed 4 bases, with 15 bases lying between them. In germline, CDR1 is SGHTA, CDR2 FQGTGA. The CDR3 runs to 15 residues. As DNA, the CDR3 is TGTGCCAGCAGCCCGGGTGGTTCGGGAAAAAACATTCAGTACTTC. Its protein is CASSPGGSGKNIQYF.

This chain connects TRBV18 to TRBJ2-3, with 8 bases identical to TRBD2. Trimming cost V 3 bases and J 4 bases; bases outside gene matches: 6. Germline CDR1 and CDR2: KGHSH and LQKENI. CDR3 length: 15 residues. The CDR3 DNA reads as TGTGCCAGCTCACCCTCCGCGGGGGGTTCAGATACGCAGTATTTT. Protein product: CASSPSAGGSDTQYF.

This clonotype appeared a few times. The chain recombines TRBV5-1 with TRBJ2-5; 7 bases are a match to TRBD2. V lost 4 bases and J lost 3; bases outside the gene matches: 12. The CDR3 spans 16 residues. Germline loops: CDR1 SGHRS, CDR2 YFSETQ. This CDR3 reads CASSPKTGAGEETQYF. CDR3 coding DNA: TGCGCCAGCAGCCCGAAGACTGGGGCGGGGGAAGAGACCCAGTACTTC.

This chain uses TRBV4-3 with TRBJ2-6; 11 nucleotides agree with TRBD1. Germline CDR1 reads LGHNA; CDR2 reads YSLEER. CDR3 length equals 18 residues. The V segment lost 3 bases and the J segment 2 bases; nucleotides outside the gene matches: 6. In DNA, the CDR3 is TGCGCCAGCAGCCAGCTCCCGGGACAGGGGGCTGGGGCCAACGTCCTGACTTTC. Translation: CASSQLPGQGAGANVLTF.

The rearrangement links TRBV5-1 to TRBJ2-5, with D hard to call. This CDR3 contains 15 residues. With 1 base removed from V and 2 bases from J, the gap between germline ends came to 12 bases. The V gene's germline CDR1 is SGHRS and CDR2 YFSETQ. The DNA for the CDR3 is TGCGCCAGCAGCTTGAGTGGGGTTACACAAGAGACCCAGTACTTC. Residues: CASSLSGVTQETQYF.